These T cell receptor beta chains were read from a single sample in a study of blood T cell repertoires in COVID-19. Measured with immunoSEQ multiplex PCR; TCRdb has only the in-frame clones, and not every one. The data show around 200,000 clones, approximately 79% seen once. The sequencing input was peripheral blood. The receptors were sampled from a human donor in a cohort sampled during active COVID-19. CDR3s leave out the opening cysteine and the closing phenylalanine or tryptophan. Not all rows give a size; the values are once, few, many and, for expanded clones, a class.

>-|TRBV6-7
ASSLTSGIEEQY
>-|TRBV18
ASSPQDLQPQH
>-|TRBV7-2
ASSPGLAFHEQY
>few|TRBV7-8
ASGGVVTDTQY
>-|TRBV5-4
ASSRRQAIHGYT
>-|TRBV19
ASTTMGQINSPLH
>-|TRBV29-1
SAELGDNQPQH
>-|TRBV6-5
ASSYLDPSYRNEQF
>-|TRBV5-1
ARDREGYEQY
>-|TRBV4-1
ASSQGVGAQPQH
>few|TRBV4-2
ASSTQGEGYT
>few|TRBV7-9
ASSSPTITSNTEAF
>few|TRBV30
AWTMGGGYRDTQY
>-|TRBV29-1
SVVEGNYGYT
>-|TRBV3-1/TRBV3-2
ASSQKAGGASYGYT
>-|TRBV5-1
ASSLLSSGDSYEQY
>-|TRBV6-1
ASSAPGQHYNSPLH
>-|TRBV27
ASSLRQGGTEAF
>-|TRBV28
ASTTDTNTDTQY
>-|TRBV5-5
ASSFLGDRGTKLF
>-|TRBV30
AWSLRLGTGFLETQY
>-|TRBV7-2
ASSRARTGDGYT
>-|TRBV6-6
ASSYWDREDQPQH
>few|TRBV4-1
ASSLSANEQF
>once|TRBV28
ASTGRGAFSYEQY
>-|TRBV7-2
ASSSIQGRGYEQY
>-|TRBV5-4
ASSTGGALARPQH
>-|TRBV6-6
ASRVTGTSGIETQY
>-|TRBV28
ASSFYPGETQY
>-|TRBV5-1
ASSLEGLAGGAEQF
>-|TRBV7-9
ASSRPGTGFYEQY
>-|TRBV7-9
ASSLMWRRAGYT
>-|TRBV5-1
ASSLAAGLASNYEQY
>-|TRBV7-8
ASSPPGTSGYTYEQY
>-|TRBV6-4
ASSAGAGANVLT
>-|TRBV3-1/TRBV3-2
ASSRGQGGNSPLH
>few|TRBV7-6
ASSLGPSNEQF
>once|TRBV28
ASSLQGYGYT
>-|TRBV9
ASSVEGRSREAHNEQF
>-|TRBV4-3
ASSLGGGHSTDTQY
>-|TRBV30
AWSRATNEQY
>-|TRBV9
ASSVGGQGLTGYT
>-|TRBV24-1
ATSDLQGAPYNEQF
>-|TRBV30
AWSSSGGVSQH
>-|TRBV6-1
ASSEWGLNTEAF
>-|TRBV7-9
ASSFVSPGNTIY
>once|TRBV30
AWRKPGTGWTEAF
>-|TRBV6-4
ASSDRASGWMGGYT
>-|TRBV19
ASSLQAFNEKLF
>-|TRBV7-2
ASSLGLGSVGKQY
>-|TRBV28
ASSLLRYEQY
>-|TRBV6-5
ASSYSRIVSRDGYT
>once|TRBV27
ASSFYRGIYNSPLH
>once|TRBV5-1
ASSPGVAGEQY
>-|TRBV4-1
ASSQDPGNRELF